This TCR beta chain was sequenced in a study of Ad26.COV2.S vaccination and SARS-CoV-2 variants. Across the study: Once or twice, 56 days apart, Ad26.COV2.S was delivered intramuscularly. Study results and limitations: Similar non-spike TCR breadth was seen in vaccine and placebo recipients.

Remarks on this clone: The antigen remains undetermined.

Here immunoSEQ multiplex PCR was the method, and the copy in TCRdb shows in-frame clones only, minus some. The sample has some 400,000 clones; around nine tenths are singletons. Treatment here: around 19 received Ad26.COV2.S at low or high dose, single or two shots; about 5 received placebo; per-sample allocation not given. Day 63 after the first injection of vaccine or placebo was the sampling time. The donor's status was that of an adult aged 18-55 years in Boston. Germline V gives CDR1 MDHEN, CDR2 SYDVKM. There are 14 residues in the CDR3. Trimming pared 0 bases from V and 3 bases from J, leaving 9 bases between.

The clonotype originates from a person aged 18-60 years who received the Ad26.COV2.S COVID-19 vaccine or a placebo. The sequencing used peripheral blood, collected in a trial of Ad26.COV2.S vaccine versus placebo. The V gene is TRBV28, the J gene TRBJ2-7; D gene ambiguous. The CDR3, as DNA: TGTGCCAGCAGTTTATGGAGGCCGGTCTACGAGCAGTACTTC. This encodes CASSLWRPVYEQYF.